The source of this TCR beta chain is a study of cytomegalovirus exposure and HLA in healthy donors. Whole-study results and caveats: The authors later found TCR association rates varying by HLA locus, with DRB1 most and HLA-C fewest. High sensitivity and specificity were reportedly achieved when the classifier diagnosed cytomegalovirus status. Cytomegalovirus association was listed for about 160 TCR beta chains. Other equally common chains were less clonally expanded than HLA-associated TCR beta chains, a later analysis showed.

With V trimmed by 5 bases and J by 2 bases, 4 bases remained unmatched. The CDR3 loop spans 16 amino acids. The germline CDR1 and CDR2 sequences are SGHAT and FQNNGV. The PCR ran on 60 Vbeta and 13 Jbeta primers. TCRdb's copy holds only in-frame clones and misses some; the assay was immunoSEQ multiplex PCR. This table has about 97,000 clones, 65% to 85% appearing once. As for this clone: What it binds is unknown.

The sample consisted of PBMCs. The clonotype comes from a man between 35 and 55 years old in good health and CMV-seropositive. The chain joins TRBV11-2 to TRBJ2-1; 12 bases align to TRBD2. CDR3 region: CASSHTSGGPYNEQFF. The CDR3 coding sequence is TGTGCCAGCAGCCATACTAGCGGGGGGCCCTACAATGAGCAGTTCTTC.